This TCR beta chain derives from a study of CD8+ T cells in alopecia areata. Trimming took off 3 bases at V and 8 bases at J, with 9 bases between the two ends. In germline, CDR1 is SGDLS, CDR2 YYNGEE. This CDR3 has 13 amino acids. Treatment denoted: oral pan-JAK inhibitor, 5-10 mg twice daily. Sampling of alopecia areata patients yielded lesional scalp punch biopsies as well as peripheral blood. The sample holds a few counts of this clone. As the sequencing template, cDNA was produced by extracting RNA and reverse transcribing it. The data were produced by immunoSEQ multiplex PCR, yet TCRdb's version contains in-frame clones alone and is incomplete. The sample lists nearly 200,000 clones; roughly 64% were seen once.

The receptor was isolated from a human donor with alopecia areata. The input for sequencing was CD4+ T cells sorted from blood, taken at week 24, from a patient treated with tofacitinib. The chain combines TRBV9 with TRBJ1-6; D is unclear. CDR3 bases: TGTGCCAGCAGCGCCATTGGGGATTCACCCCTCCACTTT. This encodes CASSAIGDSPLHF.